This TCR beta chain was captured by sequencing in a study of blood T cell repertoires in COVID-19 (dated by TCRdb to the early 2020s). Broadly, across the study: Samples covering the acute and convalescent phases of COVID-19 were provided by collaborators in the United States, Italy and Spain. The material from the prospective study consisted of cDNA or gDNA derived from T cells, B-cell-depleted T cells, or PBMCs. Subjects who had been exposed to COVID-19, were actively infected with it, or had recovered from it provided the deeply sampled blood TCRbeta repertoires that made up the dataset. The repertoires were released in a freely available public database intended as a resource for research on the immune response to SARS-CoV-2. The samples were drawn from the first 160 participants of the ongoing ImmuneRACE study and from some 1,300 subjects provided by 6 global collaborators. A de-identified subject ID, COVID-19 status, age in years and sex were almost always included in the sample metadata. HLA class I and class II types, where available, came from metadata supplied by the sample provider rather than from assay-based typing.

TCRbeta CDR3 regions were amplified from genomic DNA by means of the immunoSEQ Assay, a bias-controlled multiplex PCR. The paper's data handling went like this. The number of nucleated cells in each sample was estimated by amplification of reference gene primers within the assay. To quantify the absolute abundance of each unique TCRbeta CDR3 rearrangement, sequence reads were collapsed and filtered. For each sample, productive Simpson clonality was calculated as the square root of Simpson's diversity index across productive rearrangements. The clones in this table, taken by TCRdb from immuneACCESS, are in-frame only. Not every clone is retained; where verified, under half of the shortfall comes from an unresolved V gene, and the cause of the rest is unknown. V, J and clone size are taken as reported in that table, and D and trimming were inferred from the DNA itself. Present in this sample are 60,000 or so clones, around 86% of which were seen just once. In total, the top ten clones hold roughly 3.6% of the sample.

Each collaborating institution followed its own protocols to collect whole blood in K2EDTA tubes. For TCRbeta analysis, collaborator samples were shipped as frozen whole blood, as isolated PBMCs, or as DNA extracted from either sample type. The CDR3 runs 15 residues from the cysteine to the phenylalanine. Only CDR3 DNA remains: 45 bases, in frame from the first base. V lost 2 bases and J lost 3 bases, and the count of bases not matched to a germline gene is 6. From the germline V gene (reference sequence), CDR1 is LGHDT and CDR2 is YNNKEL. What the study reported, not specific to this receptor: The quantity of clinical and demographic metadata differed by source and by participant and was supplied without curation.

Of note for this clone: Its antigen target is currently unknown. Base quality data are lacking; no much larger clone is found one base away.

Input material: peripheral blood. The sequence was collected from a woman aged 80 or older with acute or convalescent COVID-19. The chain links TRBV3-1 (or the pseudogene TRBV3-2) with TRBJ2-7, and 8 junctional nucleotides match TRBD2. The CDR3 region: CASSQMIAGNYEQYF. In nucleotide form, the sequence is TGTGCCAGCAGCCAAATGATAGCGGGAAACTACGAGCAGTACTTC.